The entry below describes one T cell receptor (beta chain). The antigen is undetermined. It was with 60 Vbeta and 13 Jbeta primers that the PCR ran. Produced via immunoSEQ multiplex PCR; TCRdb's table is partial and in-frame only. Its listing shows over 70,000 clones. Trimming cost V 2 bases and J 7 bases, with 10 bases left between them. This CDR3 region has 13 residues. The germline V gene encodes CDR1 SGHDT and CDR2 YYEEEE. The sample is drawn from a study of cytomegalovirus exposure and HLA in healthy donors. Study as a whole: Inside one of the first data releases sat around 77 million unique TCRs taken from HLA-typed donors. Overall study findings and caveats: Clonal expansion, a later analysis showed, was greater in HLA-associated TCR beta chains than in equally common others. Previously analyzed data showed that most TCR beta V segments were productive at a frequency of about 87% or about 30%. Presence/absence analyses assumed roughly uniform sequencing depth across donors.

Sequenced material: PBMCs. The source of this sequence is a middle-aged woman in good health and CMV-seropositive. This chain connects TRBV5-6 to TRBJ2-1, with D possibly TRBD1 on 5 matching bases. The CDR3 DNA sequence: TGTGCCAGCAGCTTCACCTACAGGAATGAGCAGTTCTTC. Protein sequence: CASSFTYRNEQFF.